A selection of T cell receptor beta chains follows, all from one sample in a study of blood T cell repertoires in COVID-19. Repertoires were generated with immunoSEQ multiplex PCR, while TCRdb's copy carries only in-frame clones and drops some. The sample records 400,000 to 450,000 clones, about 90% being singletons. Sequenced sample: peripheral blood. These receptors were taken from a man aged 18 to 35 with COVID-19, enrolled during active disease. Both conserved end residues are part of each CDR3. The order of the fields is clone size, D gene, CDR3 length, V gene, J gene, CDR3 protein, CDR3 DNA. D genes are given only for firm matches. Rows give clone size only sometimes, using once, few, many, or a class for an expanded clone.

clone size: NA; D gene: NA; CDR3 length: 17; V gene: TRBV15; J gene: TRBJ2-1; CDR3 protein: CATSRKGTVEGLGEQFF; CDR3 DNA: TGTGCCACCAGCAGAAAAGGCACGGTGGAGGGCCTAGGGGAGCAGTTCTTC
clone size: NA; D gene: TRBD1; CDR3 length: 13; V gene: TRBV5-1; J gene: TRBJ2-5; CDR3 protein: CASSRDRQETQYF; CDR3 DNA: TGCGCCAGCAGCCGGGACAGACAAGAGACCCAGTACTTC
clone size: NA; D gene: TRBD1; CDR3 length: 15; V gene: TRBV3-1/TRBV3-2; J gene: TRBJ1-1; CDR3 protein: CASSPIRDSLRGAFF; CDR3 DNA: TGTGCCAGCAGCCCAATCCGGGACAGCCTTAGGGGGGCTTTCTTT
clone size: NA; D gene: NA; CDR3 length: 14; V gene: TRBV7-6; J gene: TRBJ2-2; CDR3 protein: CASSSAGATGELFF; CDR3 DNA: TGTGCCAGCAGCTCAGCTGGGGCCACCGGGGAGCTGTTTTTT
clone size: once; D gene: NA; CDR3 length: 15; V gene: TRBV5-1; J gene: TRBJ2-3; CDR3 protein: CASSLARGTTDTQYF; CDR3 DNA: TGCGCCAGCAGCTTGGCCCGGGGGACCACAGATACGCAGTATTTT
clone size: NA; D gene: NA; CDR3 length: 14; V gene: TRBV6-5; J gene: TRBJ1-6; CDR3 protein: CASTPDGGNSPLHF; CDR3 DNA: TGTGCCAGCACTCCGGACGGGGGAAATTCACCCCTCCACTTT
clone size: once; D gene: TRBD2; CDR3 length: 16; V gene: TRBV5-8; J gene: TRBJ2-5; CDR3 protein: CASSEGLAGGRETQYF; CDR3 DNA: TGTGCCAGCAGCGAGGGACTAGCGGGGGGTAGGGAGACCCAGTACTTC
clone size: NA; D gene: NA; CDR3 length: 13; V gene: TRBV6-4; J gene: TRBJ2-2; CDR3 protein: CASSLDYTGELFF; CDR3 DNA: TGTGCCAGCAGCCTCGACTACACCGGGGAGCTGTTTTTT
clone size: NA; D gene: NA; CDR3 length: 13; V gene: TRBV7-9; J gene: TRBJ1-2; CDR3 protein: CASSLAGAGGYTF; CDR3 DNA: TGTGCCAGCAGCTTAGCTGGCGCGGGTGGCTACACCTTC
clone size: NA; D gene: TRBD2; CDR3 length: 14; V gene: TRBV6-6; J gene: TRBJ2-2; CDR3 protein: CASKGLPDTGELFF; CDR3 DNA: TGTGCCAGCAAGGGACTACCGGACACCGGGGAGCTGTTTTTT
clone size: NA; D gene: TRBD1; CDR3 length: 10; V gene: TRBV19; J gene: TRBJ1-2; CDR3 protein: CASSSDRAFF; CDR3 DNA: TGTGCCAGTAGTAGCGACAGGGCCTTCTTC
clone size: NA; D gene: TRBD1; CDR3 length: 17; V gene: TRBV5-8; J gene: TRBJ2-7; CDR3 protein: CASSPRTGIAGSYEQYF; CDR3 DNA: TGTGCCAGCAGCCCACGGACAGGAATAGCAGGATCCTACGAGCAGTACTTC
clone size: NA; D gene: TRBD2; CDR3 length: 18; V gene: TRBV4-1; J gene: TRBJ2-2; CDR3 protein: CASSLPSGGPSNTGELFF; CDR3 DNA: TGCGCCAGCAGCCTTCCTAGCGGGGGCCCCTCGAACACCGGGGAGCTGTTTTTT
clone size: NA; D gene: NA; CDR3 length: 12; V gene: TRBV6-5; J gene: TRBJ2-7; CDR3 protein: CASSARNDEQYF; CDR3 DNA: TGTGCCAGCTCGGCTAGGAATGACGAGCAGTACTTC
clone size: NA; D gene: TRBD1; CDR3 length: 12; V gene: TRBV11-3; J gene: TRBJ2-7; CDR3 protein: CASLGQGYEQYF; CDR3 DNA: TGTGCCAGCCTTGGACAGGGCTACGAGCAGTACTTC
clone size: NA; D gene: NA; CDR3 length: 12; V gene: TRBV5-4; J gene: TRBJ2-3; CDR3 protein: CASSTGSDTQYF; CDR3 DNA: TGTGCCAGCAGCACGGGGTCAGATACGCAGTATTTT
clone size: NA; D gene: TRBD2; CDR3 length: 18; V gene: TRBV24-1; J gene: TRBJ2-1; CDR3 protein: CATSDFPRTSGRSNEQFF; CDR3 DNA: TGTGCCACCAGTGATTTTCCCCGGACTAGCGGGAGGTCAAATGAGCAGTTCTTC
clone size: NA; D gene: TRBD1; CDR3 length: 15; V gene: TRBV10-2; J gene: TRBJ2-5; CDR3 protein: CASRDPDRGGKTQYF; CDR3 DNA: TGCGCCAGCAGGGACCCGGACAGGGGAGGGAAGACCCAGTACTTC
clone size: NA; D gene: NA; CDR3 length: 14; V gene: TRBV27; J gene: TRBJ1-1; CDR3 protein: CASRSTGLNTEAFF; CDR3 DNA: TGTGCCAGCAGGTCAACAGGGTTGAACACTGAAGCTTTCTTT
clone size: NA; D gene: NA; CDR3 length: 16; V gene: TRBV5-1; J gene: TRBJ1-1; CDR3 protein: CASSFRSSLMNTEAFF; CDR3 DNA: TGCGCCAGCAGCTTTAGGAGCTCTCTTATGAACACTGAAGCTTTCTTT
clone size: NA; D gene: TRBD1; CDR3 length: 14; V gene: TRBV5-5; J gene: TRBJ1-1; CDR3 protein: CASSLGGTGAEAFF; CDR3 DNA: TGTGCCAGCAGCTTGGGAGGGACAGGGGCTGAAGCTTTCTTT
clone size: NA; D gene: TRBD2; CDR3 length: 16; V gene: TRBV7-2; J gene: TRBJ2-5; CDR3 protein: CASSLAGTSGQETQYF; CDR3 DNA: TGTGCCAGCAGCTTAGCCGGGACTAGCGGACAAGAGACCCAGTACTTC
clone size: NA; D gene: NA; CDR3 length: 15; V gene: TRBV5-1; J gene: TRBJ2-5; CDR3 protein: CASNGVGQAQETQYF; CDR3 DNA: TGCGCCAGCAACGGGGTGGGACAAGCCCAAGAGACCCAGTACTTC
clone size: NA; D gene: NA; CDR3 length: 11; V gene: TRBV12-3/TRBV12-4; J gene: TRBJ1-1; CDR3 protein: CASTRGSEAFF; CDR3 DNA: TGTGCCAGCACCCGGGGGAGTGAAGCTTTCTTT
clone size: NA; D gene: TRBD1; CDR3 length: 14; V gene: TRBV3-1/TRBV3-2; J gene: TRBJ2-3; CDR3 protein: CASSDRGGSDTQYF; CDR3 DNA: TGTGCCAGCAGCGACAGGGGGGGATCAGATACGCAGTATTTT
clone size: NA; D gene: TRBD1; CDR3 length: 14; V gene: TRBV5-1; J gene: TRBJ2-5; CDR3 protein: CASSQIGTEETQYF; CDR3 DNA: TGCGCCAGCAGTCAAATCGGGACAGAAGAGACCCAGTACTTC
clone size: NA; D gene: NA; CDR3 length: 15; V gene: TRBV6-2/TRBV6-3; J gene: TRBJ1-5; CDR3 protein: CASSEVWGGNQPQHF; CDR3 DNA: TGTGCCAGCAGCGAGGTGTGGGGGGGCAATCAGCCCCAGCATTTT
clone size: NA; D gene: TRBD1; CDR3 length: 15; V gene: TRBV20-1; J gene: TRBJ2-3; CDR3 protein: CSASPGTGVSDTQYF; CDR3 DNA: TGCAGTGCTAGTCCCGGGACAGGGGTCTCAGATACGCAGTATTTT